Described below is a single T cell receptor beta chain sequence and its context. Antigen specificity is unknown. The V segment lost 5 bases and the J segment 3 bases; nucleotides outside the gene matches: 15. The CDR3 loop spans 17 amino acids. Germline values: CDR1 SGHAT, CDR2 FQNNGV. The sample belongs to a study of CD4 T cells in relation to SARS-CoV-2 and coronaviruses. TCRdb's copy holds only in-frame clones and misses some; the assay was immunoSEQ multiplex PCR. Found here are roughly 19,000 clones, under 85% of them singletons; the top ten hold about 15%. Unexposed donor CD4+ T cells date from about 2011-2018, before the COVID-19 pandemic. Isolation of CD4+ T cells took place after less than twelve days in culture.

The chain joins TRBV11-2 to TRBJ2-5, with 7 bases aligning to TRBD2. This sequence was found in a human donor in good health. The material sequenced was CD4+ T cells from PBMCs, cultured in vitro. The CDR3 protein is CASSPQELRGRKETQYF. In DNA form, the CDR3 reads TGTGCCAGCAGCCCCCAGGAGTTGCGCGGGAGAAAAGAGACCCAGTACTTC.